This passage covers 5 T cell receptor beta chains from one sample sequenced in a study of shared clonotypes between healthy human individuals. Clones were read by immunoSEQ multiplex PCR, and TCRdb kept only the in-frame ones, dropping some. This sample has approximately 1,000,000 clones, with approximately 80% found just once. The sample was memory CD4+ T cells from PBMCs. Regarding subset: CD45RA-negative fraction. The source is a young man in good health. Some clones in this sample may be carry-over from other donors' samples.

This chain's CDR3 is CASSSTGTSSGNTIYF. CDR3 DNA: TGTGCCAGCAGCTCAACGGGGACTTCCTCTGGAAACACCATATATTTT. The chain has TRBV7-6 and TRBJ1-3, with D tentatively TRBD1 (5 bases). The CDR3 length is 16 residues. Trimming removed 4 bases from V and 0 bases from J, with 13 bases in between. The V gene's germline CDR1 is SGHVS and CDR2 FNYEAQ.

The rearrangement links TRBV2 to TRBJ1-1; TRBD1 matches at 7 bases. Germline V gene lookup returns CDR1 SNHLY and CDR2 FYNNEI. V gave up 5 bases and J gave up 3 bases; unmatched junction bases: 3. CDR3 length: 13 residues. For the CDR3, the DNA is TGTGCCAGCAGTAGGGACAGTTACACTGAAGCTTTCTTT. This translates into CASSRDSYTEAFF.

The rearrangement uses TRBV27 and TRBJ1-4, with D possibly being TRBD1 (5 bases). The CDR3 covers 16 residues. CDR1 is MNHEY and CDR2 is SMNVEV in the germline V gene (reference sequence). Trimming took 3 bases from V and 6 from J, leaving 17 bases between them. CDR3 protein: CASSLSGRVRYEKLFF. The CDR3 region has the DNA TGTGCCAGCAGTTTGTCGGGCAGGGTCCGGTATGAAAAACTGTTTTTT.

With respect to this clone: The sample carries other DNA sequences with the same CDR3. V gene TRBV20-1 combines with J gene TRBJ2-1; D ambiguous. The CDR3 extends over 11 amino acids. The V and J ends lost 3 bases and 4 bases respectively, with 4 bases between them. Per germline, CDR1 DFQATT and CDR2 SNEGSKA (reference sequence). The CDR3 nucleotides read TGCAGTGCTAGTGGATACAATGAGCAGTTCTTC. Translating it yields CSASGYNEQFF.

The chain uses TRBV6-1 and TRBJ1-5, with D perhaps matching TRBD1 (5 bases). CDR3 length: 15 amino acids. V was trimmed by 0 bases and J by 3 bases, leaving 9 bases between them. Germline-derived CDR1 and CDR2 are MNHNS and SASEGT. CDR3 in amino acids: CASSEALGDNQPQHF. Here the CDR3 DNA reads TGTGCCAGCAGTGAAGCGCTAGGGGACAATCAGCCCCAGCATTTT.